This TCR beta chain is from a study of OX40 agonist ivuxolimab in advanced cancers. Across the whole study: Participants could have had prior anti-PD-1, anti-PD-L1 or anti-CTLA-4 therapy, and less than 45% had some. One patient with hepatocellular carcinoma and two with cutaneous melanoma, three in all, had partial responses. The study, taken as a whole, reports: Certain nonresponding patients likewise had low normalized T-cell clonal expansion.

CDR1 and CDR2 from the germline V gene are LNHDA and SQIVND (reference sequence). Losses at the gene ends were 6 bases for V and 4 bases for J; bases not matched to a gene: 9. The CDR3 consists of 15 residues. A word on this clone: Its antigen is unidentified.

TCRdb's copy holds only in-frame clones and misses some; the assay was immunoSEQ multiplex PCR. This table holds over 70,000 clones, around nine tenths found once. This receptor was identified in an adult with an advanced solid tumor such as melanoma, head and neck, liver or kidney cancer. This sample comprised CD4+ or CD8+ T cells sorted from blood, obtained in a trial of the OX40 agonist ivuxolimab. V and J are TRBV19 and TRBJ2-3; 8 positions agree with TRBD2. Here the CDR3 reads CASRKPGLVPDTQYF. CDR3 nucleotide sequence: TGTGCCAGTAGGAAACCGGGACTAGTCCCAGATACGCAGTATTTT.